The entry below describes one T cell receptor (beta chain). TCRdb analysed the RT-PCR reads with MiXCR anew, one entry per CDR3 protein. Found here are fewer than 800,000 distinct CDR3 sequences, 14% of them singletons; the top ten hold roughly 3.9%. V lost 3 bases to trimming and J lost 2 bases, with 11 bases between them. CDR3 length equals 14 residues. Germline V lookup: CDR1 MDHEN, CDR2 SYDVKM. This clonotype was sampled from a female donor in good health, serving as a healthy control. The source material was memory CD4+ T cells from blood. The chain combines TRBV28 with TRBJ2-7; D gene unclear. The CDR3 DNA reads as TGTGCCAGCAGTTTTCAGATCATACCCTACGAGCAGTACTTC. It is translated as CASSFQIIPYEQYF.